What follows are 10 T cell receptor beta chains derived from one specimen sequenced in a study of blood T cells in healthy people across ages. For the second PCR, which ran for about 7 to 12 cycles, a sample-barcoded 5' primer and a J-beta primer mix were used. TCRdb itself ran the 5' RACE reads through MiXCR, one entry per CDR3 protein. The top ten clones hold approximately 40% of a sample with about 640,000 distinct CDR3 sequences, 45% to 65% of them seen once. Sequenced input: blood. The receptors shown here come from a man aged 55 to 70 in good health.

V usage is TRBV10-3 and J usage is TRBJ2-5; 8 bases match TRBD1. Germline V gives CDR1 ENHRY, CDR2 SYGVKD. Germline trimming cut 10 bases from V and 1 base from J; bases unmatched to any gene: 5. The CDR3 is 13 residues long. The CDR3 DNA sequence: TGTGCCACCACCGGGACAGGCCAAGAGACCCAGTACTTC. Its protein is CATTGTGQETQYF.

This chain connects TRBV3-1 to TRBJ1-2, with D possibly being TRBD1 (5 bases). The germline V gene has CDR1 LGHDT and CDR2 YNNKEL (reference sequence). The ends were cut back, 1 base at V and 8 bases at J, with 14 bases in the middle. This CDR3 has 14 amino acids. DNA of the CDR3: TGTGCCAGCAGCCAAGGCGGGACGGCAGGAGGCTACACCTTC. Protein product: CASSQGGTAGGYTF.

The V and J genes are TRBV12-3 or TRBV12-4 and TRBJ1-2; 8 bases are a match to TRBD1. CDR3 length equals 14 residues. Losses at the gene ends were 6 bases for V and 7 bases for J; bases not matched to a gene: 10. The CDR3 coding sequence is TGTGCCAGCAGCCATTCCGGGACAGGCTCTGGCTACACCTTC. Translated: CASSHSGTGSGYTF.

The rearrangement uses TRBV7-9 and TRBJ2-3; TRBD1 aligns across 10 bases. In germline, CDR1 is SEHNR, CDR2 FQNEAQ (reference sequence). After removal of 1 base from V and 6 bases from J, the junction contained 13 bases not matched to a gene. This CDR3 is 18 amino acids long. The CDR3 nucleotides are TGTGCCAGCAGCTTAGGGAAAGGGACAGGGGCCCCGTTCGATACGCAGTATTTT. This encodes CASSLGKGTGAPFDTQYF.

This clonotype has ten or more counts. The chain links TRBV12-3 or TRBV12-4 to TRBJ2-5, with 12 positions matching TRBD1. The CDR3 consists of 16 residues. With 3 bases clipped from V and 5 bases from J, the junction kept 7 bases outside the gene matches. The CDR3 region has the DNA TGTGCCAGCAGTTTGGGGACAGGGGGCCTGGGGGAGACCCAGTACTTC. This sequence encodes CASSLGTGGLGETQYF.

The chain carries TRBV29-1 and TRBJ1-1, with D possibly matching TRBD1 (6 bases). Per germline, CDR1 SQVTM and CDR2 ANQGSEA. Deletions cut 1 base from V and 6 bases from J, with 18 bases between. The CDR3 covers 15 residues. CDR3 residues: CSVEGWAGAGAEAFF. CDR3 DNA: TGCAGCGTTGAAGGGTGGGCGGGGGCTGGCGCTGAAGCTTTCTTT.

This chain joins TRBV25-1 and TRBJ2-3; D is undetermined. The CDR3 is 15 residues long. Germline V CDR1 and CDR2: MGHDK, SYGVNS. V was trimmed by 6 bases and J by 0 bases, leaving 13 bases between them. The CDR3 nucleotides read TGTGCCAGCAGATCCAGGCAGGCCAGCACAGATACGCAGTATTTT. It codes for CASRSRQASTDTQYF.

The chain carries TRBV10-3 and TRBJ2-5; D could derive from TRBD1 or TRBD2 (5 bases each). Trimming removed 0 bases at V and 5 bases at J, with 13 bases between. Germline CDR1 reads ENHRY; CDR2 reads SYGVKD. The CDR3 runs to 15 residues. The DNA of the CDR3 is TGTGCCATCAGTGAGTCGGGGACCCTCGGGGAGACCCAGTACTTC. Protein sequence: CAISESGTLGETQYF.

This chain links TRBV29-1 with TRBJ2-5; D might be TRBD1 (6 bases). This CDR3 contains 12 residues. The ends were cut back, 5 bases at V and 3 bases at J, with 10 bases in the middle. Germline assignment: CDR1 SQVTM and CDR2 ANQGSEA. The DNA of the CDR3 is TGCAGCGTTTTTAGGGGGAAAGAGACCCAGTACTTC. It yields the protein CSVFRGKETQYF.

The chain recombines TRBV10-1 with TRBJ1-5, with D possibly matching TRBD1 (5 bases). Between the trimmed V and J ends, which lost 9 bases and 4 bases, there was a span of 13 bases. The CDR3 is made up of 13 amino acids. CDR1 WNHNN and CDR2 SYGVQD come from the germline V gene (reference sequence). For the CDR3, the DNA is TGCGCCAGTTCGATCGGGGCTAATCAGCCCCAGCATTTT. Protein product: CASSIGANQPQHF.